The 2 T cell receptor beta chains below come from one sample, sequenced in a study of early T cells in non-severe SARS-CoV-2 infection. TCRdb re-analysed the 5' RACE reads in MiXCR, keeping a single row per CDR3 protein. The sample includes some 82,000 distinct CDR3 sequences, over 5% of them seen just once. Material for sequencing was whole blood. The receptors come from an adult who was a healthcare worker with PCR-confirmed SARS-CoV-2 infection or an uninfected control (not recorded which).

The V call is TRBV5-1, the J call TRBJ1-3; 8 nucleotides agree with TRBD1. This CDR3 region has 17 residues. In germline, CDR1 is SGHRS, CDR2 YFSETQ. With V trimmed by 3 bases and J by 3 bases, 11 bases remained unmatched. The DNA for the CDR3 is TGCGCCAGCAGCTCTCTGTCCCAGGGGGCGAGTGGAAACACCATATATTTT. Amino acids: CASSSLSQGASGNTIYF.

There are many counts of this clonotype. The V call is TRBV10-3, the J call TRBJ2-5; 10 bases match TRBD1. The V gene end was trimmed by 2 bases and the J gene end by 2 bases; junction bases not matched to a gene: 2. This CDR3 region has 15 residues. Per the germline V gene, CDR1 is ENHRY and CDR2 is SYGVKD. This chain's CDR3 is CAISEGQGGQETQYF. In DNA, the CDR3 is TGTGCCATCAGTGAGGGACAGGGGGGACAAGAGACCCAGTACTTC.